This T cell receptor (beta chain) was recovered during a study of T-cell memory formation after mild COVID-19. Each CDR3 protein gets one entry after TCRdb re-called the 5' RACE reads with MiXCR. The data show roughly 130,000 distinct CDR3 sequences, about 17% seen once. The CDR3 length is 14 residues. Germline V gene data show CDR1 as SEHNR and CDR2 as FQNEAQ (reference sequence). The V end lost 6 bases, the J end lost 0 bases, and 6 bases lay between the germline ends. Only a few counts were recorded for this clonotype. This TCR was recovered from an adult woman who had mild COVID-19 (a few samples of this study predate the infection). Cell type and time point are not known. V is TRBV7-9 and J is TRBJ1-6; D call uncertain. Material for sequencing was PBMCs or a T cell subset sorted from them (not recorded which). CDR3 loop: CASSASSYNSPLHF. The CDR3, as DNA: TGTGCCAGCAGTGCGAGCTCCTATAATTCACCCCTCCACTTT.